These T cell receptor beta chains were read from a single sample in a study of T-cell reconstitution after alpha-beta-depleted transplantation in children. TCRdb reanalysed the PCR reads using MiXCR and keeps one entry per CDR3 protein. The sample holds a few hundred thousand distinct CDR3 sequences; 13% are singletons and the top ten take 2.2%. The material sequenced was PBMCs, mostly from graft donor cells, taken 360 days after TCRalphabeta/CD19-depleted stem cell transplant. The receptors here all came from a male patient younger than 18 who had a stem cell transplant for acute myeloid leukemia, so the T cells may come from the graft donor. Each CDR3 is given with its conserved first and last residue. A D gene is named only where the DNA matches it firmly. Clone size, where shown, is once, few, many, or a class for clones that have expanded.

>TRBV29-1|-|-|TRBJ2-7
CSVGLQLSYEQYF
TGCAGCGTTGGGTTACAGCTCTCCTACGAGCAGTACTTC
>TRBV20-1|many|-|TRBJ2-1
CSAMGRGELIGGEQFF
TGCAGTGCTATGGGGCGAGGGGAGCTCATAGGGGGTGAGCAGTTCTTC
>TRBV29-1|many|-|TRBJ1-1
CSVEVVEFMNTEAFF
TGCAGCGTTGAGGTCGTCGAATTTATGAACACTGAAGCTTTCTTT
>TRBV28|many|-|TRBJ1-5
CASSSGLQPQHF
TGTGCCAGCAGTTCGGGACTTCAGCCCCAGCATTTT
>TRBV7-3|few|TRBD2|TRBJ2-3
CASSPQTSSMGTDTQYF
TGTGCCAGCAGCCCCCAGACTAGCTCAATGGGGACAGATACGCAGTATTTT
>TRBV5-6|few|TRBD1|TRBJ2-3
CASSFQGTGQDTQYF
TGTGCCAGCAGCTTCCAGGGGACAGGGCAAGATACGCAGTATTTT
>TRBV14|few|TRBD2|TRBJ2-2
CASSRGLANTGELFF
TGTGCCAGCAGCCGGGGACTAGCTAACACCGGGGAGCTGTTTTTT
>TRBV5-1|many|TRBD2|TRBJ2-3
CASSRGLAGGPTDTQYF
TGCGCCAGCAGCCGAGGACTAGCGGGAGGGCCGACAGATACACAGTATTTT
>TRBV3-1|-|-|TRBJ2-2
CASSQDGGRGTGELFF
TGTGCCAGCAGCCAAGATGGGGGACGAGGGACCGGGGAGCTGTTTTTT
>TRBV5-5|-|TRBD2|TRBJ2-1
CASSATSGSIDEQFF
TGTGCCAGCAGCGCGACTAGCGGGTCTATTGATGAGCAGTTCTTC